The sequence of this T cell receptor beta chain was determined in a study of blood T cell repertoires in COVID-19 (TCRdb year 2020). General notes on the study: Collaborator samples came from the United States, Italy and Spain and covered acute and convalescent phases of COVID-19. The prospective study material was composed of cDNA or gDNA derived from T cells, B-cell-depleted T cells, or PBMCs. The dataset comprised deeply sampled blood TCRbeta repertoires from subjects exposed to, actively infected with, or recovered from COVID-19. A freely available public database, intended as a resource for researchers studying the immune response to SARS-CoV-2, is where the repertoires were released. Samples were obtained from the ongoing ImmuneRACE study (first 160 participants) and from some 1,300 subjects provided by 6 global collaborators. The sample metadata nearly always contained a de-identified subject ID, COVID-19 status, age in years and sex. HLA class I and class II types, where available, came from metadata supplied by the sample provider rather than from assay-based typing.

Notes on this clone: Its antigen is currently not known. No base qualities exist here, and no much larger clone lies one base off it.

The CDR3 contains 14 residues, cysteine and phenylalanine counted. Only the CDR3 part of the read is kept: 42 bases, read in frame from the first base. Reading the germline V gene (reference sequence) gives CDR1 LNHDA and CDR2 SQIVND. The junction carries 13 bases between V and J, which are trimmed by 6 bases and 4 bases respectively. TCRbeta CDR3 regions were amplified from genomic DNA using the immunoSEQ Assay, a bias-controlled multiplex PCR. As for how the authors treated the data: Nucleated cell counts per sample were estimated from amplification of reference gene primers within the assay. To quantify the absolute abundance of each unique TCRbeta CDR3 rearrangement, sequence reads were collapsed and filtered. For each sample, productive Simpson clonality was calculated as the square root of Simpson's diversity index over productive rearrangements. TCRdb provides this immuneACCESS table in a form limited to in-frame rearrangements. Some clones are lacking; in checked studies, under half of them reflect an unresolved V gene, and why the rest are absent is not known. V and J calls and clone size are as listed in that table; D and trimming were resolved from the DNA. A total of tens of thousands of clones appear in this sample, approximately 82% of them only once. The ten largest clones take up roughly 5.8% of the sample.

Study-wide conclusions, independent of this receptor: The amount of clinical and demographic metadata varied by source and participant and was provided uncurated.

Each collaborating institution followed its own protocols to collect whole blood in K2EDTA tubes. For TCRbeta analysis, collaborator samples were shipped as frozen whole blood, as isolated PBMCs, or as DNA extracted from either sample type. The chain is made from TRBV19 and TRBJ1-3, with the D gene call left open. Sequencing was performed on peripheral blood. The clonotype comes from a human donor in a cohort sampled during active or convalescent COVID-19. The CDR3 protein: CASSPLRLGNTIYF. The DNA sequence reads TGTGCCAGTAGCCCTTTGAGGCTCGGAAACACCATATATTTT. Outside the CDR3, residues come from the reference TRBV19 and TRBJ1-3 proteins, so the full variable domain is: DGGITQSPKYLFRKEGQNVTLSCEQNLNHDAMYWYRQDPGQGLRLIYYSQIVNDFQKGDIAEGYSVSREKKESFPLTVTSAQKNPTAFYLCASSPLRLGNTIYFGEGSWLTVV.